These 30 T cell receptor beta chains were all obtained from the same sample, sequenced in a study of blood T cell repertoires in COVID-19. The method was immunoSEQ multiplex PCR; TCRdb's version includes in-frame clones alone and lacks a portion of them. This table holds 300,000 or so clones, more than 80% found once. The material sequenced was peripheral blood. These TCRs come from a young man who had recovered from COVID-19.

CDR3 sequence reads: CASSGHSGQTPSPDTQYF. The CDR3 DNA reads as TGTGCCAGCAGTGGACACTCGGGACAGACGCCTTCCCCAGATACGCAGTATTTT. V usage is TRBV6-2 or TRBV6-3 and J usage is TRBJ2-3; the match to TRBD1 covers 7 bases. The CDR3 has 18 amino acids. The V segment lost 5 bases and the J segment 4 bases; nucleotides outside the gene matches: 18. CDR1 and CDR2 from the germline V gene are MNHEY and SVGEGT.

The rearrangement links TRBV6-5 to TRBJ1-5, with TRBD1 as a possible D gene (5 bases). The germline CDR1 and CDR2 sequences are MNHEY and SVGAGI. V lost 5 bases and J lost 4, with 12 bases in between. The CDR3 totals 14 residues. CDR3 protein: CASSNRGGNQPQHF. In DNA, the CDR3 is TGTGCCAGCAGTAATCGTGGGGGGAATCAGCCCCAGCATTTT.

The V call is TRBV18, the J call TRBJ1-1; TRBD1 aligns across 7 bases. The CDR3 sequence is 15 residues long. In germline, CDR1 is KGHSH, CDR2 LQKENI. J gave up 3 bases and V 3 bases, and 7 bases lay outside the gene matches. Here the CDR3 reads CASSPLVQGDTEAFF. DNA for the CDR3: TGTGCCAGCTCACCGCTGGTGCAGGGGGACACTGAAGCTTTCTTT.

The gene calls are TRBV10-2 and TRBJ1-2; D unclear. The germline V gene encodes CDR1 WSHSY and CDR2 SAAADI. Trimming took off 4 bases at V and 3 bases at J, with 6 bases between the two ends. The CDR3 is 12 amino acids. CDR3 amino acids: CASSAIDYGYTF. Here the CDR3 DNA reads TGCGCCAGCAGTGCAATAGACTATGGCTACACCTTC.

Here the CDR3 DNA reads TGTGCCAGCAGCTTGGCGCCCCGGGACACCACTGAAGCTTTCTTT. The encoded protein is CASSLAPRDTTEAFF. The gene calls are TRBV5-5 and TRBJ1-1, with a possible D match to TRBD1 (6 bases). Germline values: CDR1 SGHKS, CDR2 YYEKEE (reference sequence). This CDR3 comprises 15 residues. Trimming shortened V by 0 bases and J by 4 bases, and 13 bases separated the two germline ends.

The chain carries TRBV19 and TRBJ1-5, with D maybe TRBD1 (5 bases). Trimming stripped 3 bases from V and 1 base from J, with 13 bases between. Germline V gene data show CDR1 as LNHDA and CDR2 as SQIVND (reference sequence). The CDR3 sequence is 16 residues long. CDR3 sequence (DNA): TGTGCCAGTAGTATGTCAACAAGGGGAAGCAATCAGCCCCAGCATTTT. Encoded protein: CASSMSTRGSNQPQHF.

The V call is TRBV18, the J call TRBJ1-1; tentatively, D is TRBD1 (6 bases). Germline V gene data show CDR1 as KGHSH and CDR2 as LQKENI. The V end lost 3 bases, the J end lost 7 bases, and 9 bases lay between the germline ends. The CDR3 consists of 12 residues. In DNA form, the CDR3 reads TGTGCCAGCTCACCGGGACAAATTGAAGCTTTCTTT. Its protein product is CASSPGQIEAFF.

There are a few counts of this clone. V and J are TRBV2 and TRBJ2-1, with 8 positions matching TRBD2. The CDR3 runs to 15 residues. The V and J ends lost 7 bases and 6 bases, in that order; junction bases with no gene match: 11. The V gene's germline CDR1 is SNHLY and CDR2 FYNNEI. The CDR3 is CASIPITGGLNEQFF. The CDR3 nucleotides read TGTGCCAGCATCCCCATAACGGGAGGGCTCAATGAGCAGTTCTTC.

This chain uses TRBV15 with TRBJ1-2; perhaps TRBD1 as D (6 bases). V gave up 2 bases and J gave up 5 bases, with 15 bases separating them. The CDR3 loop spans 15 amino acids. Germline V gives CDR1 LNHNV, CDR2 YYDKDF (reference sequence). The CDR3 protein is CATSRSAGGTYGYTF. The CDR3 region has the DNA TGTGCCACCAGCAGATCGGCGGGGGGCACTTATGGCTACACCTTC.

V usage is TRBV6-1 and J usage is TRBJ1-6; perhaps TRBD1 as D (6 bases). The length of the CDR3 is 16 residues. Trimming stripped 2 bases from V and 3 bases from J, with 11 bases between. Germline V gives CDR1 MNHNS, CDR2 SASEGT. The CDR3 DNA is TGTGCCAGCAGTGAAATGACAGGCATCTATAATTCACCCCTCCACTTT. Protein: CASSEMTGIYNSPLHF.

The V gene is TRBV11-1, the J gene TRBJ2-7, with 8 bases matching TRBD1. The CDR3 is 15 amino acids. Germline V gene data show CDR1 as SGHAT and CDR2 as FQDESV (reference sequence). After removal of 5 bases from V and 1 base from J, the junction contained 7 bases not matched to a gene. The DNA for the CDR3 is TGTGCCAGCAGCCAGGCCGGGACAGGTTCCTACGAGCAGTACTTC. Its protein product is CASSQAGTGSYEQYF.

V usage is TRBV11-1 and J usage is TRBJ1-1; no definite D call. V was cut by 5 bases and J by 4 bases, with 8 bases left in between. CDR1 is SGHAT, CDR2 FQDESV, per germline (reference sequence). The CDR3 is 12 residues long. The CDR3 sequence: CASSPAGTEAFF. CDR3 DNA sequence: TGTGCCAGCAGCCCAGCGGGCACTGAAGCTTTCTTT.

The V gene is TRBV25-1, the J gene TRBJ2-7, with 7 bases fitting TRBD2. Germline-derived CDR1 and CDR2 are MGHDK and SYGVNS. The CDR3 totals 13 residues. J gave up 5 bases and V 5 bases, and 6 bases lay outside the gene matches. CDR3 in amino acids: CASSLRGGNEQYF. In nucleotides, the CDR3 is TGTGCCAGCAGTCTTAGGGGAGGGAACGAGCAGTACTTC.

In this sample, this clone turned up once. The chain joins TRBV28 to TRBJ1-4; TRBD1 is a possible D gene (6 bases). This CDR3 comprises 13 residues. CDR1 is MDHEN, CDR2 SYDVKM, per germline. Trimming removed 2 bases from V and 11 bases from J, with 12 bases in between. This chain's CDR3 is CASSLIRGGKLFF. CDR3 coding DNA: TGTGCCAGCAGTTTAATCAGGGGAGGGAAACTGTTTTTT.

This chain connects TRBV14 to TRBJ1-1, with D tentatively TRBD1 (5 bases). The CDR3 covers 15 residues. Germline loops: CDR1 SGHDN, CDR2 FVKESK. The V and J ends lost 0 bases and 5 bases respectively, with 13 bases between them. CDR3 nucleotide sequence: TGTGCCAGCAGCCAAGACAGGGCTCGAAATACTGAAGCTTTCTTT. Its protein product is CASSQDRARNTEAFF.

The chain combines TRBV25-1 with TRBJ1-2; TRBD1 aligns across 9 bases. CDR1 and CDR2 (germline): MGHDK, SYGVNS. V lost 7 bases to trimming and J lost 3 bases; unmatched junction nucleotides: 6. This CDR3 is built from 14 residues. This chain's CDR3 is CASKSWDRDYGYTF. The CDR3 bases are TGTGCCAGCAAAAGTTGGGACAGGGACTATGGCTACACCTTC.

DNA for the CDR3: TGTGCCAGCCGGAAGACGCGGTACTATGGCTACACCTTC. Protein: CASRKTRYYGYTF. V usage is TRBV6-6 and J usage is TRBJ1-2; D is unclear. Trimming removed 8 bases from V and 3 bases from J, with 13 bases in between. Germline-derived CDR1 and CDR2 are MNHNY and SVGAGI (reference sequence). CDR3 size: 13 residues.

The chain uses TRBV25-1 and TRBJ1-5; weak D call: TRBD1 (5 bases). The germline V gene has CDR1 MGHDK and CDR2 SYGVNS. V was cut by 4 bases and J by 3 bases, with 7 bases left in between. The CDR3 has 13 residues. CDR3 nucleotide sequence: TGTGCCAGCAGTGCGGGGGTCAATCAGCCCCAGCATTTT. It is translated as CASSAGVNQPQHF.

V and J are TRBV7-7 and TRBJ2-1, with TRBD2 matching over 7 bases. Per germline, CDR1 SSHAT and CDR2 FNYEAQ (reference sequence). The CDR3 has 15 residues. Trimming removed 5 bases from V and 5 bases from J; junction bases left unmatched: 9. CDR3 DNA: TGTGCCAGCAGCCCCGGGGCGGGAGTCAACAATGAGCAGTTCTTC. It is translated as CASSPGAGVNNEQFF. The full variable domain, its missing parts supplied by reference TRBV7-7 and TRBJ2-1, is GAGVSQSPRYKVTKRGQDVTLRCDPISSHATLYWYQQALGQGPEFLTYFNYEAQPDKSGLPSDRFSAERPEGSISTLTIQRTEQRDSAMYRCASSPGAGVNNEQFFGPGTRLTVL.

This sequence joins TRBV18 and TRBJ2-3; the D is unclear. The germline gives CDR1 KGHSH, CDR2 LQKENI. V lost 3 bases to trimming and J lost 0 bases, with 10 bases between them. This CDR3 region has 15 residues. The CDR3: CASSPLEKSTDTQYF. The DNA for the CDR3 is TGTGCCAGCTCACCCCTAGAAAAGAGCACAGATACGCAGTATTTT. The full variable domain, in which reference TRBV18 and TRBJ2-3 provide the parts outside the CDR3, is NAGVMQNPRHLVRRRGQEARLRCSPMKGHSHVYWYRQLPEEGLKFMVYLQKENIIDESGMPKERFSAEFPKEGPSILRIQQVVRGDSAAYFCASSPLEKSTDTQYFGPGTRLTVL.

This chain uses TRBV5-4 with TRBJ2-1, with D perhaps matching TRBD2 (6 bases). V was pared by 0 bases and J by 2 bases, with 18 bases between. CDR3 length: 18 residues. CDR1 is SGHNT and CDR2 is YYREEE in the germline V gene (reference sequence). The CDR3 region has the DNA TGTGCCAGCAGCTTGGCGTACGGTAATCGGGAGACCTACAATGAGCAGTTCTTC. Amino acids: CASSLAYGNRETYNEQFF.

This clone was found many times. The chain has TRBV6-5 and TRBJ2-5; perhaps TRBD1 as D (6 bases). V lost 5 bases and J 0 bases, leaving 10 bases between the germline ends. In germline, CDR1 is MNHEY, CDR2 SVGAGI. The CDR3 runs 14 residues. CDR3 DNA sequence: TGTGCCAGCAGTATAGGACAGAACCAAGAGACCCAGTACTTC. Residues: CASSIGQNQETQYF.

The CDR3 DNA is TGTGCCAGCAGTCCCTCGACAGGGGCGCGCAATGAGCAGTTCTTC. Translation gives CASSPSTGARNEQFF. The rearrangement links TRBV7-6 to TRBJ2-1; 8 bases map to TRBD1. The germline V gene encodes CDR1 SGHVS and CDR2 FNYEAQ. There are 15 residues in the CDR3. The V and J ends lost 6 bases and 6 bases, in that order; junction bases with no gene match: 10.

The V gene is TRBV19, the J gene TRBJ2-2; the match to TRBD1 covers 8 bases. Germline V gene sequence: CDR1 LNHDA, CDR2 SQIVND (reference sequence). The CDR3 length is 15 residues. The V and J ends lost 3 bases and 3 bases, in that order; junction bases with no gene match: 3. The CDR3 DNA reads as TGTGCCAGTAGTATTCAGGGGGCTTACACCGGGGAGCTGTTTTTT. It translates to CASSIQGAYTGELFF.

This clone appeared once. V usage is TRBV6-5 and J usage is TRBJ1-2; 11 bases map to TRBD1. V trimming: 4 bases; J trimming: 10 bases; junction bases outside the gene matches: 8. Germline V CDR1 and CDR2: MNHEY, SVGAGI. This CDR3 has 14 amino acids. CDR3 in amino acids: CASSFRDRGTVYTF. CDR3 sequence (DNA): TGTGCCAGCAGTTTCCGGGACAGGGGGACGGTCTACACCTTC.

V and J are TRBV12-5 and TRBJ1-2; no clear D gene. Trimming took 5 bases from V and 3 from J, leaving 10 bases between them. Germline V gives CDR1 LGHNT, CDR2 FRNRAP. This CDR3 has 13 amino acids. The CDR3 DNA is TGTGCTAGTGGTCGCGACTCAGACTATGGCTACACCTTC. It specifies CASGRDSDYGYTF.

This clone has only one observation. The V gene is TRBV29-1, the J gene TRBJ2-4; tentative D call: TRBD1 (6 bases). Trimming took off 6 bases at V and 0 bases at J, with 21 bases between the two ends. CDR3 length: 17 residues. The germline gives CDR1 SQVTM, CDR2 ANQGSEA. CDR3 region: CSVLSWTDQLAKNIQYF. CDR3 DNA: TGCAGCGTCCTGTCTTGGACAGATCAGCTAGCCAAAAACATTCAGTACTTC.

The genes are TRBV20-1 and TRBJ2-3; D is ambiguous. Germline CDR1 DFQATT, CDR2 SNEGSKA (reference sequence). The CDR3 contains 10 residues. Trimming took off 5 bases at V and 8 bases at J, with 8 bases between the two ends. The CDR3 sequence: CSAPVVTQYF. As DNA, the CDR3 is TGCAGTGCTCCCGTTGTTACGCAGTATTTT.

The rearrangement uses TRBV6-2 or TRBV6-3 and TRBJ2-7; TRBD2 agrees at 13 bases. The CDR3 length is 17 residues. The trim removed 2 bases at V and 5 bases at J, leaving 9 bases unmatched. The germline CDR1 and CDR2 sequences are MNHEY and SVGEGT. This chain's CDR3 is CASSYLTSGGRMNEQYF. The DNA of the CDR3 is TGTGCCAGCAGTTACCTGACTAGCGGGGGGAGGATGAACGAGCAGTACTTC.

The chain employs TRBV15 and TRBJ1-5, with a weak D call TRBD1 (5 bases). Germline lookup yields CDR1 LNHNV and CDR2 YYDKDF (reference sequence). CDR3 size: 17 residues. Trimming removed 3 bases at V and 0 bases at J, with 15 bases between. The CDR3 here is CATSRDRQSYSNQPQHF. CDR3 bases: TGTGCCACCAGCAGGGACCGACAGTCCTATAGCAATCAGCCCCAGCATTTT.